Below are 10 T cell receptor beta chains sequenced from a single sample in a study of tumor-infiltrating lymphocytes in primary liver carcinoma. Scientists recovered RNA and DNA together from roughly 20-30 mg of unsorted bulk tissue. Constant-region priming of roughly 490 ng total RNA yielded TCR beta cDNA. Slightly modified ARM-PCR, run as three nested multiplex PCR rounds, produced the TCR beta libraries. TRBV1-TRBV30 forward and Cbeta reverse primers drove the first two roughly 11-cycle rounds. TCRdb re-derived calls from the multiplex PCR reads in MiXCR, one entry per CDR3 protein. The repertoire holds roughly 100,000 distinct CDR3 sequences, with around 73% as singletons. Sequences were obtained from liver tumor tissue from sampling region 2. The sample's subset: tumor region T2, inferior pole. The origin of the receptors is a woman aged 55-75 years with primary liver carcinoma and hepatitis B virus infection.

As to this clonotype: The conserved phenylalanine or tryptophan normally closing the CDR3 is absent here, so this likely arose from a read error. This chain links TRBV4-1 with TRBJ2-5, with 13 nucleotides matching TRBD2. The CDR3 has 23 residues. The V gene's germline CDR1 is MGHRA and CDR2 YSYEKL. The CDR3 DNA reads TGCGCCAGCAGCCCCGAAGGGCTATCGGGACTAGCGGGGTACAGGTTCAGGGGGGAGATCCAGTACTTA. Translating it yields CASSPEGLSGLAGYRFRGEIQYL.

The sample holds a few counts of this clonotype. The chain combines TRBV6-4 with TRBJ2-1; D gene unclear. Germline lookup yields CDR1 MRHNA and CDR2 SNTAGT. The CDR3 runs 13 residues. Trimming removed 8 bases at V and 5 bases at J, with 13 bases between. The chain's CDR3 is CASGKDRHNEQFF. In DNA form, the CDR3 reads TGTGCCAGCGGTAAGGACCGACACAATGAGCAGTTCTTC.

In its sample, this clonotype was seen a few times. This may be a read error, as it is one base from a much larger clone. The J gene is TRBJ2-1, the V gene TRBV6-2 or TRBV6-3, with 8 bases that match TRBD2. The V gene's germline CDR1 is MNHEY and CDR2 SVGEGT. Trimming removed 5 bases from V and 2 bases from J; junction bases left unmatched: 8. This CDR3 contains 16 residues. The CDR3 protein is CASSDRPAGAYNEQFF. CDR3 DNA: TGTGCCAGCAGTGACCGACCAGCGGGAGCCTACAATGAGCAGTTCTTC.

This clonotype was observed at least ten times. The chain recombines TRBV29-1 with TRBJ1-5, with 9 bases matching TRBD1. The J segment lost 4 bases and the V segment lost 4 bases, leaving 5 bases of the junction unmatched. The germline V gene encodes CDR1 SQVTM and CDR2 ANQGSEA. The CDR3 spans 14 residues. CDR3: CSVAAGTGNQPQHF. The CDR3 nucleotides read TGCAGCGTTGCTGCCGGGACAGGGAATCAGCCCCAGCATTTT.

On this clonotype: The germline gene is not matched at one end of the junction; a read error may be the cause. J is TRBJ1-1 and V is TRBV6-1; D might be TRBD1 (6 bases). Germline V lookup: CDR1 MNHNS, CDR2 SASEGT. The CDR3 has 14 amino acids. CDR3 sequence: CASSEYKGGTEAFF. The CDR3 DNA sequence: TGTGCCAGCAGTGAATACAAGGGGGGCACTGAGGCTTTCTTT.

The DNA for the CDR3 is TGTGCCAGCTCAACAGCCGGGACGGCCGGGGGGGAGCAGTACTTC. It codes for CASSTAGTAGGEQYF. The chain employs TRBV18 and TRBJ2-7; 7 bases line up with TRBD2. V lost 5 bases to trimming and J lost 7 bases; unmatched junction nucleotides: 14. CDR1 KGHSH and CDR2 LQKENI come from the germline V gene. This CDR3 region has 15 residues.

The J gene is TRBJ1-1, the V gene TRBV18, with unresolved D. This CDR3 contains 13 residues. V lost 8 bases, J lost 2 bases, and 12 bases lay in between. CDR1 and CDR2 (germline): KGHSH, LQKENI. CDR3 amino acids: CASRSTLNTEAFF. The CDR3 DNA reads as TGTGCCAGCAGGTCTACTTTAAACACTGAAGCTTTCTTT.

As concerns this clonotype: A much more abundant neighbour one base away suggests this may be a read error. This chain joins TRBV7-9 and TRBJ1-1, with unresolved D. The V and J ends lost 2 bases and 4 bases respectively, with 11 bases between them. CDR1 is SEHNR, CDR2 FQNEAQ, per germline (reference sequence). The CDR3 consists of 14 residues. CDR3 bases: TGTGCCAGCAGCTTAACCAGCTTGATCACTGAAGCTTTCTTT. Translated, it gives CASSLTSLITEAFF.

On this clonotype: It may be a read error: a sequence one base away is much more abundant. J is TRBJ1-3 and V is TRBV28; D not resolved. V was trimmed by 6 bases and J by 1 base, leaving 13 bases between them. The CDR3 has 15 amino acids. Germline V gene data show CDR1 as MDHEN and CDR2 as SYDVKM. CDR3 sequence: CASRSGPGSGNTIYF. The CDR3 coding sequence is TGTGCCAGCAGATCCGGGCCTGGGTCTGGAAACACCATATATTTT.

The chain has TRBV6-6 and TRBJ1-1; D gene ambiguous. The CDR3 is made up of 14 amino acids. Germline lookup yields CDR1 MNHNY and CDR2 SVGAGI (reference sequence). DNA for the CDR3: TGTGCAACCAGTTTGGTGGGGTCGAACACTGAAGCTTTCTTT. It translates to CATSLVGSNTEAFF.